These 11 T cell receptor beta chains were all obtained from the same sample, sequenced in a study of human thymus T cells. Sequencing used immunoSEQ multiplex PCR; TCRdb keeps in-frame clones, though not all of them. Of roughly 60,000 clones listed, around 94% are singletons. Sequencing input: blood. Every receptor here comes from a boy in the first two years of life with a congenital heart defect but otherwise immunologically healthy.

The chain joins TRBV15 to TRBJ1-2, with TRBD1 as a possible D gene (5 bases). This CDR3 has 15 residues. Between the trimmed V and J ends, which lost 3 bases and 8 bases, there was a span of 19 bases. In germline, CDR1 is LNHNV, CDR2 YYDKDF (reference sequence). The CDR3 is CATSRSGAPRKGYTF. The CDR3 coding sequence is TGTGCCACCAGCAGGAGTGGGGCTCCACGGAAGGGCTACACCTTC.

The chain uses TRBV11-2 and TRBJ1-5; the D is unclear. CDR1 SGHAT and CDR2 FQNNGV come from the germline V gene. The V end lost 4 bases, the J end lost 5 bases, and 12 bases lay between the germline ends. CDR3 length: 14 residues. CDR3 sequence (DNA): TGTGCCAGCAGCTCGGGTCGGATTCATCAGCCCCAGCATTTT. It specifies CASSSGRIHQPQHF.

The V gene is TRBV7-9, the J gene TRBJ1-5; possible D gene TRBD1, 6 bases. This CDR3 is built from 15 residues. Trimming removed 1 base from V and 2 bases from J, with 9 bases in between. The germline V gene has CDR1 SEHNR and CDR2 FQNEAQ (reference sequence). This chain's CDR3 is CASSLEGGGNQPQHF. The CDR3 nucleotides are TGTGCCAGCAGCTTAGAGGGGGGAGGCAATCAGCCCCAGCATTTT.

This clone was picked up one time. The V and J genes are TRBV19 and TRBJ1-5; possible D gene TRBD1, 6 bases. V was trimmed by 4 bases and J by 1 base, leaving 17 bases between them. CDR1 is LNHDA and CDR2 is SQIVND in the germline V gene (reference sequence). This CDR3 spans 17 amino acids. The CDR3 DNA sequence: TGTGCCAGTAGTAACCCTCTCTCAGGGGCCAGCAATCAGCCCCAGCATTTT. It specifies CASSNPLSGASNQPQHF.

The rearrangement links TRBV6-1 to TRBJ1-1; D not resolved. Trimming removed 3 bases at V and 0 bases at J, with 5 bases between. The CDR3 has 13 residues. The germline V gene has CDR1 MNHNS and CDR2 SASEGT. In nucleotides, the CDR3 is TGTGCCAGCAGTGATCAGTTGAACACTGAAGCTTTCTTT. Protein product: CASSDQLNTEAFF.

The genes are TRBV11-3 and TRBJ1-2; maybe TRBD1 (5 bases). The V gene's germline CDR1 is SGHNT and CDR2 YENEEA. Trimming stripped 1 base from V and 2 bases from J, with 11 bases between. This CDR3 spans 15 amino acids. As DNA, the CDR3 is TGTGCCAGCAGCTTAGCTTGGGGGACCAACTATGGCTACACCTTC. Translated, it gives CASSLAWGTNYGYTF.

The rearrangement links TRBV5-1 to TRBJ2-2; D not certain. The CDR3 has 13 residues. In germline, CDR1 is SGHRS, CDR2 YFSETQ. The ends were cut back, 4 bases at V and 4 bases at J, with 8 bases in the middle. The CDR3 reads CASSTVTTGELFF. The CDR3, as DNA: TGCGCCAGCAGCACAGTGACCACCGGGGAGCTGTTTTTT.

The CDR3 nucleotides are TGTGCCAGCATCCTAGGCAAGAGCTCCTACGAGCAGTACTTC. Its translation: CASILGKSSYEQYF. The chain recombines TRBV7-2 with TRBJ2-7; unclear D gene. V was trimmed by 7 bases and J by 0 bases, leaving 13 bases between them. In germline, CDR1 is SGHTA, CDR2 FQGNSA. The CDR3 length is 14 residues.

The rearrangement links TRBV4-1 to TRBJ1-5; unclear D gene. Trimming took off 0 bases at V and 1 base at J, with 10 bases between the two ends. The V gene's germline CDR1 is MGHRA and CDR2 YSYEKL. This CDR3 is 16 amino acids long. The CDR3 reads CASSQDRTWSNQPQHF. The CDR3 region has the DNA TGCGCCAGCAGCCAAGATCGAACCTGGAGCAATCAGCCCCAGCATTTT.

V usage is TRBV27 and J usage is TRBJ1-5, with 8 bases identical to TRBD1. The germline gives CDR1 MNHEY, CDR2 SMNVEV (reference sequence). This CDR3 is built from 15 residues. After removal of 5 bases from V and 4 bases from J, the junction contained 7 bases not matched to a gene. CDR3 sequence reads: CASSIRQGLNQPQHF. CDR3 nucleotide sequence: TGTGCCAGCAGTATTCGACAGGGGTTGAATCAGCCCCAGCATTTT.

J is TRBJ2-2 and V is TRBV18; maybe TRBD2 (6 bases). Trimming removed 2 bases at V and 3 bases at J, with 13 bases between. Germline CDR1 KGHSH, CDR2 LQKENI. This CDR3 comprises 16 residues. This CDR3 reads CASSPSLADYTGELFF. CDR3 bases: TGTGCCAGCTCACCAAGTTTAGCGGACTACACCGGGGAGCTGTTTTTT.